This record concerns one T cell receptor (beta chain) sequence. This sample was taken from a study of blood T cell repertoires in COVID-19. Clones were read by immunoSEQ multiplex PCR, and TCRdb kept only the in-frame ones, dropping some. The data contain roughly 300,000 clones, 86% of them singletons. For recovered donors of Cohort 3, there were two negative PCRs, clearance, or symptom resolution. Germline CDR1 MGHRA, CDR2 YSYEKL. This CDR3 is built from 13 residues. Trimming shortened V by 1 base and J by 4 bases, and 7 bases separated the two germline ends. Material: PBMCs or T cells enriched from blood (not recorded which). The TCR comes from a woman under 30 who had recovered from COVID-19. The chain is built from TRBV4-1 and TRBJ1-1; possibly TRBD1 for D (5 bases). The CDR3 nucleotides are TGCGCCAGCAGCCAAGGGACAAGCACTGAAGCTTTCTTT. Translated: CASSQGTSTEAFF.